Only a few counts were recorded for the clone carrying this TCR beta chain. Its antigen is unknown. The sample belongs to a study of T cells in Graves' hyperthyroidism and ophthalmopathy. Notes on the study in general: Appearing also in blood were most of the thyroid clonotypes expanded above 0.001.

Reasons for excluding patients were uncontrolled infection, other autoimmune disease, pregnancy or lactation. Amplification yielded TCR beta CDR3 regions, with RNA transcripts as the source. When the TCR CDR3 underwent first-round RT-PCR, the HTBI primer set was used. Using its own MiXCR run on the multiplex PCR reads, TCRdb lists one record per CDR3 protein. The sample has approximately 740,000 distinct CDR3 sequences; around 13% are singletons. The receptor was isolated from a woman aged 18-29 years with Graves' hyperthyroidism. Sequencing was performed on blood.

CDR3 amino acids: CASSTGATGELFF. CDR3 nucleotides: TGTGCCAGCAGTACAGGGGCTACCGGGGAGCTGTTTTTT. The chain joins TRBV27 to TRBJ2-2, with TRBD1 identical over 7 bases. The length of the CDR3 is 13 residues. With 5 bases clipped from V and 5 bases from J, the junction kept 2 bases outside the gene matches. Germline lookup yields CDR1 MNHEY and CDR2 SMNVEV (reference sequence).